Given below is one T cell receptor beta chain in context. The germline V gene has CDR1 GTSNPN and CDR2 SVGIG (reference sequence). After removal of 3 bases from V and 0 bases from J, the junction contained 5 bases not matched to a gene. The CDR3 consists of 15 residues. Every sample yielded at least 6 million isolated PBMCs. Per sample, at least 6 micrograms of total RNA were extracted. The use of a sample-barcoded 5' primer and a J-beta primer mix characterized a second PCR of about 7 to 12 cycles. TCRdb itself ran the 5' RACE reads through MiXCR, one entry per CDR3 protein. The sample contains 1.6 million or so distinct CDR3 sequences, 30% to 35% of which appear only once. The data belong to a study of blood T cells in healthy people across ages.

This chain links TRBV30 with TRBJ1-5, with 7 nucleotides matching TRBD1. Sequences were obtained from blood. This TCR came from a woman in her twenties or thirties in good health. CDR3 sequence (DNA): TGTGCCTGGAGCGGGGGACAGATTAGCAATCAGCCCCAGCATTTT. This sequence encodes CAWSGGQISNQPQHF.